Presented here are 12 T cell receptor beta chains from one specimen sequenced in a study of human T cells and chemical hapten exposure (dated by TCRdb to the early 2020s). Libraries were prepared through RACE. The listed sequencing device is NextSeq 500. The public reads were run again by TCRdb, first through fastp at Q25 and then through MiXCR, and only productive beta chains were kept. Rows matching on CDR3 protein sequence are summarized as one entry with the most common DNA and genes. The sample table holds more than 80,000 distinct CDR3 sequences, of which 9% to 15% were seen once. Over 1.5% of the sample is taken by the ten largest. The sample's time point label is to be understood as: pre-sensitization, week 0. The treatment or condition label here, explained by the study, means: therapeutic diphenylcyclopropenone sensitization with weekly scalp DPC. Specimen: whole blood, collected in connection with sensitization to the hapten diphenylcyclopropenone (DPC). The source of these receptors is a woman in her 50s with alopecia areata. Some clones in this sample may be carry-over from other donors' samples.

This chain joins TRBV29-1 and TRBJ1-1; D remains ambiguous. The CDR3 runs 12 residues. V was pared by 4 bases and J by 2 bases, with 8 bases between. Germline CDR1 reads SQVTM; CDR2 reads ANQGSEA. The CDR3 protein is CSVGSRNTEAFF. The CDR3 DNA reads TGCAGCGTTGGATCCCGAAACACTGAAGCTTTCTTT.

This clonotype was observed a handful of times. V gene TRBV2 combines with J gene TRBJ1-2; 7 nucleotides line up with TRBD1. The V segment lost 6 bases and the J segment 2 bases; nucleotides outside the gene matches: 3. The CDR3 totals 13 residues. Germline CDR1 is SNHLY and CDR2 is FYNNEI. CDR3 protein: CASRGTENYGYTF. CDR3 nucleotides: TGTGCCAGCAGGGGGACAGAGAACTATGGCTACACCTTC.

This sequence joins TRBV7-2 and TRBJ2-1; 7 nucleotides match TRBD2. V lost 4 bases, J lost 5 bases, and 5 bases stayed unmatched. CDR3 length equals 14 residues. In germline, CDR1 is SGHTA, CDR2 FQGNSA. For the CDR3, the DNA is TGTGCCAGCAGCTCCAGGGCGGGAGACAATGAGCAGTTCTTC. The encoded protein is CASSSRAGDNEQFF.

The sample holds many counts of this clonotype. This chain links TRBV7-2 with TRBJ2-7; D remains ambiguous. CDR3 length: 13 amino acids. Trimming stripped 8 bases from V and 3 bases from J, with 14 bases between. Looked up from germline, CDR1 is SGHTA and CDR2 is FQGNSA. CDR3 residues: CASGVARNYEQYF. In DNA, the CDR3 is TGTGCCAGCGGGGTGGCCCGAAACTACGAGCAGTACTTC.

Here the CDR3 DNA reads TGTGCCAGCAGCCAGAGCCGGGACACAATTAACTATGGCTACACCTTC. Its translation: CASSQSRDTINYGYTF. The chain joins TRBV14 to TRBJ1-2; TRBD1 is a possible D gene (6 bases). The CDR3 totals 16 residues. Germline lookup yields CDR1 SGHDN and CDR2 FVKESK. V lost 3 bases to trimming and J lost 1 base, with 15 bases between them.

The rearrangement links TRBV20-1 to TRBJ2-4; D call uncertain. V lost 5 bases to trimming and J lost 0 bases, with 5 bases between them. Germline V CDR1 and CDR2: DFQATT, SNEGSKA (reference sequence). The CDR3 has 12 residues. CDR3 nucleotide sequence: TGCAGTGCTTCCCCAGCCAAAAACATTCAGTACTTC. Protein product: CSASPAKNIQYF.

This clonotype was detected a few times. The chain joins TRBV7-8 to TRBJ1-6; 10 nucleotides agree with TRBD1. The junction had 9 bases not matched to a gene; V was cut back by 6 bases and J by 7 bases. CDR3 length: 16 amino acids. Per the germline V gene, CDR1 is SGHVS and CDR2 is FQNEAQ. The chain's CDR3 is CASSPGTGAGNSPLHF. CDR3 in DNA: TGTGCCAGCAGTCCCGGGACAGGGGCTGGGAATTCACCCCTCCACTTT. The whole variable domain, remainder taken from reference TRBV7-8 and TRBJ1-6, is GAGVSQSPRYKVAKRGQDVALRCDPISGHVSLFWYQQALGQGPEFLTYFQNEAQLDKSGLPSDRFFAERPEGSVSTLKIQRTQQEDSAVYLCASSPGTGAGNSPLHFGNGTRLTVT.

In this sample, this clonotype turned up many times. The chain couples TRBV24-1 to TRBJ2-3, with 10 bases fitting TRBD2. The germline CDR1 and CDR2 sequences are KGHDR and SFDVKD. Germline trimming cut 5 bases from V and 0 bases from J; bases unmatched to any gene: 7. This CDR3 is built from 17 residues. The CDR3 nucleotides are TGTGCCACCAGTGCGACGGGACTAGCGAGAAGCACAGATACGCAGTATTTT. Translated: CATSATGLARSTDTQYF.

This clonotype was seen ten or more times. The genes are TRBV6-6 and TRBJ2-7; unclear D gene. V lost 4 bases to trimming and J lost 4 bases, with 17 bases between them. Per the germline V gene, CDR1 is MNHNY and CDR2 is SVGAGI (reference sequence). The CDR3 covers 15 residues. The CDR3 nucleotides read TGTGCCAGCAGTTCTCTGGGCGTTGAAGGATACGAGCAGTACTTC. Translation: CASSSLGVEGYEQYF.

V is TRBV6-6 and J is TRBJ2-7; D perhaps matches TRBD2 (6 bases). V gave up 0 bases and J gave up 2 bases, with 11 bases separating them. Looked up from germline, CDR1 is MNHNY and CDR2 is SVGAGI (reference sequence). The CDR3 totals 15 residues. This CDR3 is CASSYSERVPYEQYF. CDR3 coding DNA: TGTGCCAGCAGTTACTCCGAGCGGGTCCCCTACGAGCAGTACTTC.

The chain is built from TRBV18 and TRBJ2-5; D is unclear. The CDR3 length is 15 residues. Germline V lookup: CDR1 KGHSH, CDR2 LQKENI. V was clipped by 3 bases and J by 2 bases, with 13 bases between them. In nucleotides, the CDR3 is TGTGCCAGCTCACCCCCGGGTGTCTCACAAGAGACCCAGTACTTC. Protein product: CASSPPGVSQETQYF.

The chain has TRBV6-6 and TRBJ2-3; 7 nucleotides line up with TRBD1. In germline, CDR1 is MNHNY, CDR2 SVGAGI (reference sequence). The CDR3 covers 15 residues. Unmatched junction bases numbered 11, after V lost 6 bases and J lost 5 bases. CDR3 sequence: CASRVGQTHQDTQYF. CDR3 in DNA: TGTGCCAGCAGAGTGGGACAGACTCATCAAGATACGCAGTATTTT.